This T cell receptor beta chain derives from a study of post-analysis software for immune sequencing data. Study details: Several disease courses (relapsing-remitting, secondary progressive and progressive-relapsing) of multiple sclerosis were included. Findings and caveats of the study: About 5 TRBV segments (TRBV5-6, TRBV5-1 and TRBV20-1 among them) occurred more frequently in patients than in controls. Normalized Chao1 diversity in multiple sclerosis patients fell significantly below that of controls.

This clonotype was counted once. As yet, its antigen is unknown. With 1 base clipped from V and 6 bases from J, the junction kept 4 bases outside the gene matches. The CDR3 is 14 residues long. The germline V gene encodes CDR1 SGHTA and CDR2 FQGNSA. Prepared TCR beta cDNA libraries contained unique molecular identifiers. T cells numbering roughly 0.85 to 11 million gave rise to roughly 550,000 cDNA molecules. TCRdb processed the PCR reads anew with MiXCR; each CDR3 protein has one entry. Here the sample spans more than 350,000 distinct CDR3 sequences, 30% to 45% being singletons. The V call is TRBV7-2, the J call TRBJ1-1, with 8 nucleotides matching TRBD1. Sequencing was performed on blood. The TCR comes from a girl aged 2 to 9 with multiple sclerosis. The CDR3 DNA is TGTGCCAGCAGCTTAGTTCAGGGGGCGGCTGAAGCTTTCTTT. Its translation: CASSLVQGAAEAFF.